This T cell receptor (beta chain) came from a study of T cell clones after liver transplantation. Overall study: TCRbeta sequencing after a pre-transplant mixed lymphocyte reaction identified graft-donor-reactive clones, later tracked in post-transplant blood. As an antigen-independent comparator, third-party-reactive TCRbeta sequences came from pre-transplant mixed lymphocyte reactions.

The CDR3 runs to 15 residues. Germline V gives CDR1 SGHDN, CDR2 FVKESK. Trimming took 0 bases from V and 2 from J, leaving 9 bases between them. About this clone itself: As yet, its antigen is unknown.

Profiling relied on immunoSEQ multiplex PCR, and the TCRdb table lists in-frame clones only, not all of them. This repertoire shows tens of thousands of clones, roughly nine tenths found once; its top ten account for roughly an eighth. General observations from the study: A larger donor-reactive than third-party decline suggested partial antigen-specific deletion.

The sample here was CD8+ T cells from blood, taken 12 months after liver transplant. This sequence originates from a human patient who received a liver transplant. The T cells may partly be graft donor cells. The chain recombines TRBV14 with TRBJ2-3; unclear D gene. The CDR3: CASSQDGGYTDTQYF. The CDR3 coding sequence is TGTGCCAGCAGCCAAGACGGTGGCTACACAGATACGCAGTATTTT.